Following are 2 T cell receptor beta chains from one sample sequenced in a study of blood T cell repertoires in COVID-19. Repertoires were generated with immunoSEQ multiplex PCR, while TCRdb's copy carries only in-frame clones and drops some. The repertoire has tens of thousands of clones, roughly 80% of them found once; the top ten carry 4.5%. The sequencing input was peripheral blood. The receptors derive from a woman in her fifties or sixties with acute or convalescent COVID-19.

The chain combines TRBV7-9 with TRBJ2-3; 8 nucleotides align to TRBD2. Germline V gene lookup returns CDR1 SEHNR and CDR2 FQNEAQ (reference sequence). Germline trimming cut 8 bases from V and 5 bases from J; bases unmatched to any gene: 12. This CDR3 spans 15 amino acids. The CDR3, as DNA: TGTGCCAGCGCCCAGGGACGAGCGGGGGAAGATACGCAGTATTTT. Amino acids: CASAQGRAGEDTQYF.

V is TRBV5-4 and J is TRBJ1-5, with 8 bases aligning to TRBD1. The CDR3 is 15 amino acids. V dropped 3 bases and J dropped 2; count of bases not matched to a gene: 4. Per germline, CDR1 SGHNT and CDR2 YYREEE (reference sequence). The CDR3 sequence is CASSSTGEGNQPQHF. As DNA, the CDR3 is TGTGCCAGCAGCTCGACAGGGGAAGGCAATCAGCCCCAGCATTTT.